The 5 T cell receptor beta chains reported below all come from one sample, sequenced in a study of cytomegalovirus exposure and HLA in healthy donors. In the PCR, 60 Vbeta and 13 Jbeta primers were used. Sequenced by immunoSEQ multiplex PCR; TCRdb stores in-frame clones only, minus some. Here the sample spans 150,000 to 200,000 clones, roughly four fifths being singletons. The sample was PBMCs. These receptors all come from a woman aged 25 to 45 in good health and CMV-seropositive.

The chain employs TRBV11-3 and TRBJ2-2, with 8 bases that match TRBD2. The CDR3 length is 12 residues. The V gene's germline CDR1 is SGHNT and CDR2 YENEEA. V shed 5 bases and J 9 bases; nucleotides not matched to a gene: 2. The CDR3 nucleotides are TGTGCCAGCAGCCGCGGGGGGAGGGAGCTGTTTTTT. Its translation is CASSRGGRELFF.

DNA of the CDR3: TGTGCCAGCAGCTTACAGGGACAGGGATCGGGAACTGAAGCTTTCTTT. It is translated as CASSLQGQGSGTEAFF. The chain recombines TRBV7-8 with TRBJ1-1, with 9 positions matching TRBD1. J was trimmed by 5 bases and V by 2 bases; bases with no gene match: 9. The CDR3 extends over 16 amino acids. Germline CDR1 reads SGHVS; CDR2 reads FQNEAQ.

The chain links TRBV30 to TRBJ1-3; 7 nucleotides agree with TRBD1. The germline CDR1 and CDR2 sequences are GTSNPN and SVGIG (reference sequence). The CDR3 consists of 17 residues. V lost 2 bases to trimming and J lost 0 bases; unmatched junction nucleotides: 10. The CDR3 DNA sequence: TGTGCCTGGAGTCCCAGGGACAGTTATAACTCTGGAAACACCATATATTTT. Translating gives CAWSPRDSYNSGNTIYF.

The chain recombines TRBV5-8 with TRBJ1-4; weak D call: TRBD1 (5 bases). Per the germline V gene, CDR1 is SGHTS and CDR2 is YDEGEE. The CDR3 length is 14 residues. Trimming left V 4 bases short and J 8 bases short, with 15 bases between. The CDR3 region is CASSRYGGNEKLFF. The CDR3 nucleotides read TGTGCCAGCAGCCGCTACGGGGGTAACGAAAAACTGTTTTTT. The full variable domain, completed using reference TRBV5-8 and TRBJ1-4, is EAGVTQSPTHLIKTRGQQATLRCSPISGHTSVYWYQQALGLGLQFLLWYDEGEERNRGNFPPRFSGRQFPNYSSELNVNALELEDSALYLCASSRYGGNEKLFFGSGTQLSVL.

The chain is built from TRBV30 and TRBJ2-7; TRBD2 matches at 8 bases. Germline V gene sequence: CDR1 GTSNPN, CDR2 SVGIG (reference sequence). There are 16 residues in the CDR3. J was trimmed by 6 bases and V by 6 bases; bases with no gene match: 19. The CDR3 sequence: CACRRSGTRPLLEQYF. DNA of the CDR3: TGTGCCTGCCGGAGGTCAGGGACTAGGCCGCTCCTCGAGCAGTACTTC.